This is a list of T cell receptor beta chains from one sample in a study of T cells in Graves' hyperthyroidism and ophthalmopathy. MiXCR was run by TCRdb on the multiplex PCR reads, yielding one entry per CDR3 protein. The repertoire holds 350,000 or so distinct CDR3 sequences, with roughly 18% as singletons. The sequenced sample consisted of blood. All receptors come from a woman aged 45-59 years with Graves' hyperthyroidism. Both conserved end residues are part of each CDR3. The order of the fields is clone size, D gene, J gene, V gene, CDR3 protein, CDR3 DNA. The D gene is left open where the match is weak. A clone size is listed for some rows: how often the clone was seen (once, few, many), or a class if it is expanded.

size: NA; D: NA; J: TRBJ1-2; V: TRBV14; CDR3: CASSLLARNGYTF; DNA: TGTGCCAGCAGCCTTTTGGCAAGGAATGGCTACACCTTC
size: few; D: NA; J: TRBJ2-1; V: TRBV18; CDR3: CASSPETSPVEQFF; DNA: TGTGCCAGCTCACCAGAGACCTCCCCCGTTGAGCAGTTCTTC
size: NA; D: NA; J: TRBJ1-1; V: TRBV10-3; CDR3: CAISEYERNTEAFF; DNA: TGTGCCATCAGTGAATACGAGAGGAACACTGAAGCTTTCTTT
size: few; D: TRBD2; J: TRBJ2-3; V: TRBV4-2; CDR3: CASSQEGTASGGPTDTQYF; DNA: TGTGCCAGCAGCCAAGAGGGGACGGCTAGCGGGGGCCCAACAGATACGCAGTATTTT
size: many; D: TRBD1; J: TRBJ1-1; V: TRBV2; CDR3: CASRIDRVNTEAFF; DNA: TGTGCCAGCAGAATTGACAGGGTGAACACTGAAGCTTTCTTT
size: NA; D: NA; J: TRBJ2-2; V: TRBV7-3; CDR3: CASSSSMGADTGELVF; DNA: TGTGCCAGCAGCTCTTCAATGGGGGCGGACACCGGGGAGCTGGTTTTT
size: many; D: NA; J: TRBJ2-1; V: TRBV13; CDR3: CASSLVEGLAVNEQFF; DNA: TGTGCCAGCAGCTTAGTGGAGGGCTTAGCCGTCAATGAGCAGTTCTTC
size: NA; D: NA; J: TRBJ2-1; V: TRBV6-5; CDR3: CASSLTGLPYNEQFF; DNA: TGTGCCAGCAGCTTGACTGGACTCCCATACAATGAGCAGTTCTTC
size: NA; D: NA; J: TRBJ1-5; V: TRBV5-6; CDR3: CASSYGADNQPQHF; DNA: TGTGCCAGCAGCTACGGGGCAGACAATCAGCCCCAGCATTTT
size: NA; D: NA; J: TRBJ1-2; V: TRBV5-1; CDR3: CASSLVGLDYGYTF; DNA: TGCGCCAGCAGCTTGGTTGGACTGGACTATGGCTACACCTTC
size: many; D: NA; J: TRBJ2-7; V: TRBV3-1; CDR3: CASSQDGTDPYEQYF; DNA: TGTGCCAGCAGCCAAGACGGGACTGACCCCTACGAGCAGTACTTC
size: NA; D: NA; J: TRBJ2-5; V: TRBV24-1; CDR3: CATSDAPGTHSAETQYF; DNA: TGTGCCACCAGTGATGCTCCCGGGACGCACTCAGCGGAGACCCAGTACTTC
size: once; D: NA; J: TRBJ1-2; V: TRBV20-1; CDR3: CSASKGRDGYTF; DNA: TGCAGTGCTAGTAAGGGCAGGGATGGCTACACCTTC
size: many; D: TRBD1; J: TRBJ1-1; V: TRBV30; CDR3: CAWSDTQGTEAFF; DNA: TGTGCCTGGAGTGACACACAGGGGACTGAAGCTTTCTTT
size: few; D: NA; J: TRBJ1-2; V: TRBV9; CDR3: CASSVCGYTF; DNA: TGTGCCAGCAGCGTATGCGGCTACACCTTC
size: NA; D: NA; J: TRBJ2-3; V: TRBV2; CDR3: CASSGTVSTDTQYF; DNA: TGTGCCAGCAGTGGCACGGTGAGCACAGATACGCAGTATTTT
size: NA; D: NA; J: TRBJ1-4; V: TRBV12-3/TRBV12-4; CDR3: CASIRRGGINEKLFF; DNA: TGTGCCAGCATCCGAAGGGGAGGGATTAATGAAAAACTGTTTTTT
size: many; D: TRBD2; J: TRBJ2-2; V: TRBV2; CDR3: CASSYDGLDGLAGELFF; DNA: TGTGCCAGCAGTTACGACGGACTAGACGGTTTGGCTGGGGAGCTGTTTTTT
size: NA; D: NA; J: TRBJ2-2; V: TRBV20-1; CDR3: CSARDGVVGELFF; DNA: TGCAGTGCTAGAGATGGAGTGGTCGGGGAGCTGTTTTTT
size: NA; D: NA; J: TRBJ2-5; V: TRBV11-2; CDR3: CASSPGGRRGRGTGEETQYF; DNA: TGTGCCAGCAGCCCCGGGGGTCGGAGGGGCAGGGGGACGGGTGAGGAGACCCAGTACTTC
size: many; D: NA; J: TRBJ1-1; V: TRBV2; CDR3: CASSGLSRTFVNTEAFF; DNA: TGTGCCAGCAGTGGTCTCTCGCGGACGTTCGTGAACACTGAAGCTTTCTTT
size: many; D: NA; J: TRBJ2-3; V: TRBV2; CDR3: CASSDPSGDTQYF; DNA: TGTGCCAGCAGTGATCCCAGCGGCGATACGCAGTATTTT
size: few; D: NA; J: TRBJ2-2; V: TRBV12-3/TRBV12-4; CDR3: CASTAGTSTGELFF; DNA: TGTGCCAGCACCGCCGGGACTTCTACCGGGGAGCTGTTTTTT
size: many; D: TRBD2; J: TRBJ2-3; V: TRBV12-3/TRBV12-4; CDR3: CASSLGLEGTQYF; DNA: TGTGCCAGCAGTCTAGGACTAGAGGGTACGCAGTATTTT
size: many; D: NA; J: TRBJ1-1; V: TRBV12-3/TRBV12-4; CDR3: CASSLSDMNTEAFF; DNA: TGTGCCAGCAGTTTATCAGATATGAACACTGAAGCTTTCTTT
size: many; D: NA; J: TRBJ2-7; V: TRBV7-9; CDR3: CASSAPRDNAYEQYF; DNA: TGTGCCAGCAGCGCTCCAAGGGACAATGCCTACGAGCAGTACTTC
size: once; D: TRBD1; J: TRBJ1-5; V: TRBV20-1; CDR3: CSARDGMGTGSQPQHF; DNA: TGCAGTGCTAGAGATGGGATGGGGACAGGGAGTCAGCCCCAGCATTTT
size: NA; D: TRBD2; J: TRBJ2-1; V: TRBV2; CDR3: CASKGHSGRFGSYNEQFF; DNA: TGTGCCAGCAAGGGGCATAGCGGGAGGTTTGGCTCCTACAATGAGCAGTTCTTC